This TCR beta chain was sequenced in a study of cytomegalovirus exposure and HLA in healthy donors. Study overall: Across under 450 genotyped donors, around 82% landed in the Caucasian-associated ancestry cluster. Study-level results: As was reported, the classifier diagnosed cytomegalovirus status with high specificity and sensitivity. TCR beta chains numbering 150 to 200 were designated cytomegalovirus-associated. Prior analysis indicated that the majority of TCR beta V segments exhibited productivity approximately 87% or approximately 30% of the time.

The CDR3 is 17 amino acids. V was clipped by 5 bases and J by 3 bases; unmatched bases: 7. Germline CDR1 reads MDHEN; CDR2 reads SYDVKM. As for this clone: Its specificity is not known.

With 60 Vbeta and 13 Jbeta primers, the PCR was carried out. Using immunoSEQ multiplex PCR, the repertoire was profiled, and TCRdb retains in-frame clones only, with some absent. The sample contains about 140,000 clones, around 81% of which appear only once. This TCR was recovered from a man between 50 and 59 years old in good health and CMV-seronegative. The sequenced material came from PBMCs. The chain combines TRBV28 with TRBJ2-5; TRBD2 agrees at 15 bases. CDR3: CASSLRTSGGVKETQYF. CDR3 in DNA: TGTGCCAGCAGTCTTCGGACTAGCGGGGGGGTTAAAGAGACCCAGTACTTC.